This TCR beta chain was sequenced for a study of shared clonotypes between healthy human individuals. Turning to the study itself: The study drew on a couple of women and three men aged 18 to 49 as donors. Plates per donor: three CD4 naive, three CD4 memory, two CD8 naive, one CD8 memory. Findings and caveats of the study: In contrast to clonotypes shared by all four donors, non-shared clonotypes had lower generation probabilities. Naive subsets generally had larger estimated richness than memory subsets.

The sample holds one count of this clone. Antigen specificity is unknown. The CDR3 totals 16 residues. Per the germline V gene, CDR1 is KGHSH and CDR2 is LQKENI. V dropped 1 base and J dropped 5 bases, with 16 bases sitting between them. Clones were sequenced by immunoSEQ multiplex PCR, and TCRdb holds only the in-frame ones, with some missing. Seen here are 2 million or so clones, roughly 95% observed once, and the top ten hold under 0.15%. Sequenced material: naive CD4+ T cells sorted from blood. Subset in this sample: CD45RA+ positively selected. The clonotype originates from a man younger than 35 in good health. This chain connects TRBV18 to TRBJ2-3, with D maybe TRBD1 (6 bases). In DNA, the CDR3 is TGTGCCAGCTCACCACGAGGGACACAAGGCCTAGATACGCAGTATTTT. Translated, it gives CASSPRGTQGLDTQYF.